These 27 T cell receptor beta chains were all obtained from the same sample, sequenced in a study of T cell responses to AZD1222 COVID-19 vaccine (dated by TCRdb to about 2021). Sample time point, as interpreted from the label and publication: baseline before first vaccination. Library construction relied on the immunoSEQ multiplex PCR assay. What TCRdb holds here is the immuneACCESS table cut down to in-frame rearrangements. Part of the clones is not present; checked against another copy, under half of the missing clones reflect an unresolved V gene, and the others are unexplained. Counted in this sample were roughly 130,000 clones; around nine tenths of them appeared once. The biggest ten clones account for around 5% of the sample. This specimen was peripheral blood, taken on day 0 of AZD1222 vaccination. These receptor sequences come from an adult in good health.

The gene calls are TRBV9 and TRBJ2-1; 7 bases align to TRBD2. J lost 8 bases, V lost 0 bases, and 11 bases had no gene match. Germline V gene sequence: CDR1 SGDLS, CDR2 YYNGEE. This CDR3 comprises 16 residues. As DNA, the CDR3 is TGTGCCAGCAGCGTAGGGGCGGGAGTAGCGGGCGATGAGCAGTTCTTC. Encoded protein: CASSVGAGVAGDEQFF.

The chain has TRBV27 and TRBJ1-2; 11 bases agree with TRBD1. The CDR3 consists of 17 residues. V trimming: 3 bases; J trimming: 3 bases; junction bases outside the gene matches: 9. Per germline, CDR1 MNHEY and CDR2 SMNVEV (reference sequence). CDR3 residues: CASSFIRGTGGHYGYTF. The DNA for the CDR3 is TGTGCCAGCAGTTTTATTAGAGGGACAGGGGGTCACTATGGCTACACCTTC.

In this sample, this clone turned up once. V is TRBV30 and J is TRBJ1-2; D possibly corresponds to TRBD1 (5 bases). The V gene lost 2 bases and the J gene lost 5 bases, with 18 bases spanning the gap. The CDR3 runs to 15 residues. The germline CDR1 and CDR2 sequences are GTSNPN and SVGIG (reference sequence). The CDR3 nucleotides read TGTGCCTGGAGTCCCGGGACCGCGAATTCGTATGGCTACACCTTC. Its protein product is CAWSPGTANSYGYTF.

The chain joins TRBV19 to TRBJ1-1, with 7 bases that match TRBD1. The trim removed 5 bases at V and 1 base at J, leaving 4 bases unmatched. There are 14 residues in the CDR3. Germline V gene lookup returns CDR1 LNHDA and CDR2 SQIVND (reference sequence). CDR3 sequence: CASSQGGANTEAFF. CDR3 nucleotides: TGTGCCAGTAGTCAGGGGGGGGCGAACACTGAAGCTTTCTTT.

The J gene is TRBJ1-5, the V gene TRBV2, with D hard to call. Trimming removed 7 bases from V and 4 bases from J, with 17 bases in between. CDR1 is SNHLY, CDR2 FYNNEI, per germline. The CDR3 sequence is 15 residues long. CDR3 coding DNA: TGTGCCAGCAAGGCGGACCTAGCGTCTAATCAGCCCCAGCATTTT. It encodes CASKADLASNQPQHF.

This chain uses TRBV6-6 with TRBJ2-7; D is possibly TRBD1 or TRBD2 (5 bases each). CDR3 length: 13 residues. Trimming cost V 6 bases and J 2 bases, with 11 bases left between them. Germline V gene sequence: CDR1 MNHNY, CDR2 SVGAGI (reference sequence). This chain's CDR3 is CASSTGRPYEQYF. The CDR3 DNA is TGTGCCAGCAGCACGGGGCGCCCCTACGAGCAGTACTTC.

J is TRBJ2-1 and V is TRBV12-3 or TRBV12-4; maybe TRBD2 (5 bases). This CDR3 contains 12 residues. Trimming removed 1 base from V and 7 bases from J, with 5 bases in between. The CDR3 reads CASSLGGNEQFF. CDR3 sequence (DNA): TGTGCCAGCAGTTTAGGAGGGAATGAGCAGTTCTTC.

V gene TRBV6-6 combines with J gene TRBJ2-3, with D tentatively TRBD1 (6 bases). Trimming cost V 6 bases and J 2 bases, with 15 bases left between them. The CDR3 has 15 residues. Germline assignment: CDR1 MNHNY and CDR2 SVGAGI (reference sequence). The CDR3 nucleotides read TGTGCCAGCAGCGCGACAGGATTCAACACAGATACGCAGTATTTT. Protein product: CASSATGFNTDTQYF.

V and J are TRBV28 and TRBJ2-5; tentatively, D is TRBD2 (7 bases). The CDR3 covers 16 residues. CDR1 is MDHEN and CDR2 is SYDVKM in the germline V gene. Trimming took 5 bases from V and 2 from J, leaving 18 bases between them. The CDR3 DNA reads TGTGCCAGCAGTCCCGGTAGTAGGGGGGGTCAAGAGACCCAGTACTTC. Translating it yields CASSPGSRGGQETQYF. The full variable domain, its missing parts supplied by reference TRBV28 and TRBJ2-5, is DVKVTQSSRYLVKRTGEKVFLECVQDMDHENMFWYRQDPGLGLRLIYFSYDVKMKEKGDIPEGYSVSREKKERFSLILESASTNQTSMYLCASSPGSRGGQETQYFGPGTRLLVL.

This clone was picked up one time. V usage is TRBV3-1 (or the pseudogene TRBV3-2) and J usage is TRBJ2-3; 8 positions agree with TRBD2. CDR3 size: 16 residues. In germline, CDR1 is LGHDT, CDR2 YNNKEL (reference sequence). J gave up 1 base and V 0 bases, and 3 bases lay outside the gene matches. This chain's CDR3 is CASSQDLREGTDTQYF. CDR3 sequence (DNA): TGTGCCAGCAGCCAAGATTTGCGGGAGGGCACAGATACGCAGTATTTT.

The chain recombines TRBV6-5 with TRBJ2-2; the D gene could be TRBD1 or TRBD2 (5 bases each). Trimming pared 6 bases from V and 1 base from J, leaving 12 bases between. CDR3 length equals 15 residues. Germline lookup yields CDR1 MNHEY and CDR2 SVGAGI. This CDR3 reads CASSTGTRNTGELFF. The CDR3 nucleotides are TGTGCCAGCAGCACCGGGACCAGGAACACCGGGGAGCTGTTTTTT.

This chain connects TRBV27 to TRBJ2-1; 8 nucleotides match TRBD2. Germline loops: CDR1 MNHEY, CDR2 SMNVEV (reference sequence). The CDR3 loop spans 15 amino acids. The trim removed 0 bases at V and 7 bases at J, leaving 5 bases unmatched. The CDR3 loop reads CASSLSVTSENEQFF. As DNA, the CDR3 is TGTGCCAGCAGTTTATCCGTGACTAGCGAAAATGAGCAGTTCTTC.

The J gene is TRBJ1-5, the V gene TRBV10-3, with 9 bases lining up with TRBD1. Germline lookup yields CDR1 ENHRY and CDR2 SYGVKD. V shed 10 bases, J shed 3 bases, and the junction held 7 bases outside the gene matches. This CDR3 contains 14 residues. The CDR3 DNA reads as TGTGCCACGACGAGGACAGGGGACAATCAGCCCCAGCATTTT. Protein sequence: CATTRTGDNQPQHF.

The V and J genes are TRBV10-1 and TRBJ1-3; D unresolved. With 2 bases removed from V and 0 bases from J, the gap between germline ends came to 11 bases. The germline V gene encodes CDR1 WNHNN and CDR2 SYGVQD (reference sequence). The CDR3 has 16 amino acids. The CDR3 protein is CASSEIGIFSGNTIYF. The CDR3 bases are TGCGCCAGCAGTGAGATTGGGATTTTCTCTGGAAACACCATATATTTT.

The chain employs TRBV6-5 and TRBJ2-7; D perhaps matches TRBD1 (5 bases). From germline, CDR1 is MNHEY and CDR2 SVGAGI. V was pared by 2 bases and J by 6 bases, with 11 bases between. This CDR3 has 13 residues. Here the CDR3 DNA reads TGTGCCAGCAGTTACCTGGCAGGGTTCGAGCAGTACTTC. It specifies CASSYLAGFEQYF.

CDR3: CSVERRLNTEAFF. In DNA, the CDR3 is TGCAGCGTTGAACGGCGCCTGAACACTGAAGCTTTCTTT. The chain links TRBV29-1 to TRBJ1-1; D is ambiguous. V lost 2 bases and J 0 bases, leaving 7 bases between the germline ends. The CDR3 spans 13 residues. Germline CDR1 reads SQVTM; CDR2 reads ANQGSEA.

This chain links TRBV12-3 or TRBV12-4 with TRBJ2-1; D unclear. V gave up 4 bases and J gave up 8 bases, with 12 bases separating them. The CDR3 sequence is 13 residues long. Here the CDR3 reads CASSSPSGYEQFF. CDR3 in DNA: TGTGCCAGCAGTTCTCCTAGTGGGTATGAGCAGTTCTTC.

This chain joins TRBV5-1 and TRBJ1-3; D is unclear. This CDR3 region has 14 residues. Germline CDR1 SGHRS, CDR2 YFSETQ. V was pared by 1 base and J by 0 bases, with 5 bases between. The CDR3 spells CASSLSGSGNTIYF. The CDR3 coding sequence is TGCGCCAGCAGCTTGTCGGGCTCTGGAAACACCATATATTTT.

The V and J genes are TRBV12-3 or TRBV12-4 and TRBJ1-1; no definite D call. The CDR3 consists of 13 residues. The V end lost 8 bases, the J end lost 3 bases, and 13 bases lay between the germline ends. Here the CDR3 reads CASGDGWDTEAFF. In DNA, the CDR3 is TGTGCCAGCGGCGATGGGTGGGACACTGAAGCTTTCTTT.

This CDR3 reads CSVEKGTLTEAFF. The CDR3 DNA reads TGCAGCGTCGAAAAGGGGACCTTAACTGAAGCTTTCTTT. V gene TRBV29-1 combines with J gene TRBJ1-1; a possible D gene is TRBD1 (5 bases). Germline values: CDR1 SQVTM, CDR2 ANQGSEA. The CDR3 runs 13 residues. Trimming pared 6 bases from V and 5 bases from J, leaving 16 bases between.

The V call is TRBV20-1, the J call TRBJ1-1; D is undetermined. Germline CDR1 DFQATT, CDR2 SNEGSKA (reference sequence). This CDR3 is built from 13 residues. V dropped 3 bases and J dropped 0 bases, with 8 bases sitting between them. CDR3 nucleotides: TGCAGTGCTAGTTGGAGAATGAACACTGAAGCTTTCTTT. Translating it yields CSASWRMNTEAFF.

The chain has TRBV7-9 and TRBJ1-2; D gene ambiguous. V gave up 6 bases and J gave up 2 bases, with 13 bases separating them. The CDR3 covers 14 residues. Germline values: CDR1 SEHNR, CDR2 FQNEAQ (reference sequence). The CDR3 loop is CASRAIDTNYGYTF. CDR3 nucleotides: TGTGCCAGCAGGGCTATCGACACGAACTATGGCTACACCTTC.

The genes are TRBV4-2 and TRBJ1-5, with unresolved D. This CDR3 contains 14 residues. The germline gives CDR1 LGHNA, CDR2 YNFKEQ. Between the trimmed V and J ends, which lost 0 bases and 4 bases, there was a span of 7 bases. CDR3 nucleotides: TGTGCCAGCAGCCAAGATTCGGGGAATCAGCCCCAGCATTTT. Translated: CASSQDSGNQPQHF.

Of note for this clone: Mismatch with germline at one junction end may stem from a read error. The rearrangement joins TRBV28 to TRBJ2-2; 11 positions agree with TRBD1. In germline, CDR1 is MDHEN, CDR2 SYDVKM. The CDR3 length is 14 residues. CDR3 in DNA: TGTGCCAGCAGTCCCTTGTTGGGGACAGGGGGGCTGTTTTTT. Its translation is CASSPLLGTGGLFF.

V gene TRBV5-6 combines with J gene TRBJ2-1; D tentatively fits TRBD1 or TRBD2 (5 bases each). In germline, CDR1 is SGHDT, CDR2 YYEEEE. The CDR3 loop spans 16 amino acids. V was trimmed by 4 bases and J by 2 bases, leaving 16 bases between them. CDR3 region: CASSGPGSRPYNEQFF. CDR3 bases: TGTGCCAGCAGCGGTCCAGGGAGTCGGCCCTACAATGAGCAGTTCTTC.

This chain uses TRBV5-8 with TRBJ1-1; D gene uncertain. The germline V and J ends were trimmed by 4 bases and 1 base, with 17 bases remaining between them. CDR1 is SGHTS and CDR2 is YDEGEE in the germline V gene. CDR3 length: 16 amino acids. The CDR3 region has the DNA TGTGCCAGCAGCCCCACTGGGAGTTGGGGGAACACTGAAGCTTTCTTT. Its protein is CASSPTGSWGNTEAFF.

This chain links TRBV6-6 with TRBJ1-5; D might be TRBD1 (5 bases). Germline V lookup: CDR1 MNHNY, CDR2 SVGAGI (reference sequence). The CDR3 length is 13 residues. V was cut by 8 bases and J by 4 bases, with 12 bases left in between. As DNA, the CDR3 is TGTGCCAGCGGCATCTGGGGGAATCAGCCCCAGCATTTT. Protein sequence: CASGIWGNQPQHF.